This T cell receptor (beta chain) is from a study of regulatory dendritic cells for organ transplantation. With respect to this clone: Its specificity is unknown.

Clones were read by immunoSEQ multiplex PCR, and TCRdb kept only the in-frame ones, dropping some. The sample lists 30,000 to 40,000 clones, about nine tenths occurring once. V lost 5 bases and J lost 3, with 11 bases in between. The germline CDR1 and CDR2 sequences are MNHEY and SMNVEV (reference sequence). The CDR3 sequence is 13 residues long. The study's findings and limits: Mature dendritic cells appeared to drive more memory CD8+ clonal expansion than regulatory ones.

FACS sorted CD4+ or CD8+ T cells into CD45RA+ naive and CD45RO+ memory. The clonotype comes from a human donor in good health. The specimen was naive CD8+ T cells from blood. Subset defined: CD45RA+ naive T cells. The chain joins TRBV27 to TRBJ2-7; a weak D match, TRBD2 (6 bases). The CDR3 is CASSPNSGYEQYF. The CDR3, as DNA: TGTGCCAGCAGTCCGAATAGCGGCTACGAGCAGTACTTC.